This T cell receptor (beta chain) was sequenced during a study of shared clonotypes between healthy human individuals. Findings of the study overall: Even with large depth, rarefaction showed that sorted-subset sequencing was incomplete. Clonotype sharing among donors likely depends on sequencing depth.

Each cell subset's genomic DNA was divided evenly among several immunoSEQ plates. Original processing notes: Quality scores were absent from the junction-only immunoSEQ sequences, so filtering differed. This table comes from immunoSEQ multiplex PCR, and its TCRdb copy is limited to in-frame clones, with some not included. The DNA was the basis for D and trimming; V, J and clone size are from that table. The sample lists around 350,000 clones, less than 85% occurring once. As concerns this clone: The antigen remains undetermined.

Germline CDR1 is MDHEN and CDR2 is SYDVKM. The length of the CDR3 is 15 residues. Trimming shortened V by 3 bases and J by 4 bases, and 12 bases separated the two germline ends. Input material: memory CD4+ T cells sorted from blood. The sample's subset: CD45RA-negative fraction. The chain recombines TRBV28 with TRBJ1-4, with D uncertain. The origin of this receptor is a man in his thirties or forties in good health. CDR3 nucleotide sequence: TGTGCCAGCAGTTTCGGGTCAAGGAATAATGAAAAACTGTTTTTT. Amino acid sequence: CASSFGSRNNEKLFF.